The following is a TCR beta chain sequence with its context. The target antigen is unknown. This table comes from immunoSEQ multiplex PCR, and its TCRdb copy is limited to in-frame clones, with some not included. The profile shows around 94,000 clones, 90% to 95% of them singletons. These data originate in a study of OX40 agonist ivuxolimab in advanced cancers. Across the study: Partial responses were recorded for three patients, including one with hepatocellular carcinoma and two with cutaneous melanoma. Findings and limits, study-wide: Both CD4+ and CD8+ T cell populations in blood had undergone clonal expansion by week 6 at 0.1 to 3.0 mg/kg. Among T cells, CD8+ cells averaged more expanded clones than CD4+ cells.

Cycle 7 day 1, cycle 4 day 1, and baseline were the timepoints at which blood was sampled. In germline, CDR1 is SGHNT, CDR2 YENEEA. The CDR3 loop spans 17 amino acids. Trimming removed 1 base from V and 0 bases from J, with 14 bases in between. The chain has TRBV11-3 and TRBJ2-3, with a possible D match to TRBD2 (6 bases). The receptor's source is an adult with an advanced solid tumor such as melanoma, head and neck, liver or kidney cancer. The starting material was CD4+ or CD8+ T cells sorted from blood, obtained in a trial of the OX40 agonist ivuxolimab. The CDR3 here is CASSLARGRPSTDTQYF. The CDR3 DNA is TGTGCCAGCAGCTTAGCGCGTGGGAGGCCCAGCACAGATACGCAGTATTTT.